This T cell receptor (beta chain) comes out of a study of CD8+CD57+ T cells in acquired aplastic anemia listed by TCRdb under 2018. General notes on the study: A mean of approximately 3 ug of DNA, ranging from about 0.2 to 27.4 ug, was extracted from sorted CD4+ and CD8+ cells. CD8+CD57+ expansion was defined as a frequency above the mean frequency observed in healthy subjects.

About this clonotype: The specificity of this receptor is unknown. Base qualities are not at hand, and no much larger clone is one base apart.

Here is what the overall study found, with its caveats: No significant difference in CD8+ Simpson's diversity was found between patients and healthy controls (P=0.060). Approximately 31 CD8+ CDR3 sequences were found in both patients and controls but appeared to be highly expressed in patients and within the immunodominant clones of the patients.

The patients picked for sequencing were ones in whom flow cytometry had shown an expansion of CD8+CD57+ cells. All patients had severe acquired aplastic anemia diagnosed by International Study of Aplastic Anemia and Agranulocytosis and Camitta criteria. Patients had received no therapy at the time of blood sampling. In the study, sorted CD4+ and CD8+ blood T cells from patients with severe aplastic anemia and from healthy subjects underwent deep sequencing of TCR repertoires. Patients were enrolled under clinicaltrials.gov protocols 00001620, 01623167, 00001397, 00071045, 00081523 and 00961064 in the USA. Ficoll-Paque density gradient centrifugation was used to isolate peripheral blood mononuclear cells. Before DNA extraction, CD4+ and CD8+ T cells were sorted by FACS or by magnetic beads. V is pared back by 0 bases and J by 1 base, with 18 bases lying between the germline termini. From the germline V gene, CDR1 is MNHEY and CDR2 is SVGAGI. Taken from cysteine to phenylalanine, the CDR3 has 18 residues. Kept here is only the CDR3 DNA, which spans 54 bases and is read in frame from base 1.

Genomic DNA was used as template for profiling of TCR beta VDJ combinations and CDR3 sequences. TCR repertoire sequencing was run on an Illumina HiSeq 2000. The original pipeline was this. TRBV/TRBJ rearrangement plots, CDR3 size and DJ length profiles, and Simpson's diversity index were used to evaluate the repertoires. The immunodominant clone was defined as the most abundant DNA sequence in deep sequencing data. CDR3 amino acid sequences were checked for sharing between subjects and were compared against published repertoires and the VDJdb database. TCRdb handled the public reads itself, with Q25 trimming in fastp and clone calling in MiXCR, and kept productive beta chains. Each CDR3 protein appears once, grouped with its most common genes and DNA. Here the V and J calls rest on TCRdb's processing, not on the authors' analysis. This sample holds under 150,000 distinct CDR3 sequences; about 40% were observed only once. The ten largest make up more than 2.5% of the sample.

The clonotype comes from a human donor with aplastic anemia. Sequenced sample: sorted CD4+, CD8+, or CD8+CD57+ T cells (not recorded which) from PBMCs. The sequence links TRBV6-5 to TRBJ1-1, with no reliable assignment of the D segment. The DNA is as follows: TGTGCCAGCAGTTACTCCGCCACGCTAAACTTAAAGAACACTGAAGCTTTCTTT. This codes for CASSYSATLNLKNTEAFF.